The 10 T cell receptor beta chains below come from one sample, sequenced in a study of T cell repertoires in cytomegalovirus infection. TCRdb fed the reads into MiXCR, producing one record per CDR3 protein. Among about 530,000 distinct CDR3 sequences listed, 26% were seen once. Sequencing used PBMCs. All receptors derive from a human donor in good health (CMV status not recorded). Some clones in this sample may be carry-over from other donors' samples.

In this sample, this clonotype turned up a few times. This may stem from a read error, because a much larger clone lies one nucleotide away. V and J are TRBV5-4 and TRBJ2-1; no clear D gene. Per the germline V gene, CDR1 is SGHNT and CDR2 is YYREEE (reference sequence). V was cut by 3 bases and J by 5 bases, with 3 bases left in between. The CDR3 length is 11 residues. The CDR3 region is CASSWNNEQFF. The CDR3 coding sequence is TGTGCCAGCAGCTGGAACAATGAGCAGTTCTTC.

Only a few counts were recorded for this clonotype. The chain recombines TRBV29-1 with TRBJ1-5; 10 positions match TRBD1. The V gene end was trimmed by 4 bases and the J gene end by 6 bases; junction bases not matched to a gene: 6. This CDR3 contains 14 residues. In germline, CDR1 is SQVTM, CDR2 ANQGSEA. The CDR3, as DNA: TGCAGCGTTGGCGAGACAGGGGGCTCTCAGCCCCAGCATTTT. It yields the protein CSVGETGGSQPQHF.

This clonotype turned up a few times. This chain uses TRBV27 with TRBJ1-2; TRBD1 is a possible D gene (6 bases). V dropped 7 bases and J dropped 2 bases, with 17 bases sitting between them. Germline V gives CDR1 MNHEY, CDR2 SMNVEV (reference sequence). This CDR3 is built from 15 residues. DNA of the CDR3: TGTGCCAGCACCTCACTGGCCCAGGGGAACTATGGCTACACCTTC. It specifies CASTSLAQGNYGYTF.

The V and J genes are TRBV5-6 and TRBJ2-7; 11 bases match TRBD1. The ends lost 4 bases at V and 4 bases at J; junction bases unmatched: 16. CDR1 is SGHDT and CDR2 is YYEEEE in the germline V gene. The CDR3 loop spans 18 amino acids. The CDR3 sequence: CASSPVKSKGTGGYEQYV. The CDR3, as DNA: TGTGCCAGCAGCCCGGTGAAGAGTAAAGGGACAGGGGGGTACGAGCAGTACGTC.

This clonotype was counted many times. The chain carries TRBV7-6 and TRBJ1-6, with D perhaps matching TRBD1 (6 bases). The CDR3 has 14 residues. V was cut by 4 bases and J by 6 bases, with 10 bases left in between. From germline, CDR1 is SGHVS and CDR2 FNYEAQ. CDR3 in amino acids: CASSSDRANSPLHF. CDR3 coding DNA: TGTGCCAGCAGCTCGGACAGAGCTAATTCACCCCTCCACTTT.

The chain employs TRBV7-6 and TRBJ1-4; D might be TRBD1 (5 bases). Germline V gene data show CDR1 as SGHVS and CDR2 as FNYEAQ. The germline V and J ends were trimmed by 2 bases and 4 bases, with 26 bases remaining between them. This CDR3 comprises 20 residues. The CDR3 protein is CASSLRGSALRRTINEKLFF. In DNA form, the CDR3 reads TGTGCCAGCAGCTTACGCGGATCCGCCCTGCGACGGACAATTAATGAAAAACTGTTTTTT.

The chain couples TRBV4-3 to TRBJ2-1; unclear D gene. The CDR3 is 15 amino acids. Between the trimmed V and J ends, which lost 4 bases and 6 bases, there was a span of 16 bases. Germline V gene sequence: CDR1 LGHNA, CDR2 YSLEER. The CDR3 DNA follows: TGCGCCAGCAGCCCCACCCCTTCTAGTTTCAATGAGCAGTTCTTC. Translated, it gives CASSPTPSSFNEQFF.

This clonotype was recorded many times. This chain joins TRBV6-1 and TRBJ2-7; 7 bases agree with TRBD1. Looked up from germline, CDR1 is MNHNS and CDR2 is SASEGT. V lost 6 bases, J lost 1 base, and 9 bases stayed unmatched. The CDR3 consists of 15 residues. For the CDR3, the DNA is TGTGCCAGCAGAATGGGACAGCCTACTTCCTACGAGCAGTACTTC. Its translation: CASRMGQPTSYEQYF.

The table lists this clonotype with a few counts. The CDR3 nucleotides read TGTGCCAGCAGTTCGTTAGCGGGAGGGCCAACCACAGATACGCAGTATTTT. Protein sequence: CASSSLAGGPTTDTQYF. The chain employs TRBV27 and TRBJ2-3; 11 bases are a match to TRBD2. Per the germline V gene, CDR1 is MNHEY and CDR2 is SMNVEV (reference sequence). Trimming took 4 bases from V and 2 from J; bases not matched to a gene: 8. The CDR3 totals 17 residues.

This clonotype was seen ten or more times. The rearrangement links TRBV7-2 to TRBJ2-1; D may be TRBD1 (7 bases). Germline V CDR1 and CDR2: SGHTA, FQGNSA. CDR3 length: 15 residues. V was trimmed by 10 bases and J by 8 bases, leaving 24 bases between them. CDR3 protein: CAIRGWGGPSDEQFF. CDR3 sequence (DNA): TGTGCCATCAGGGGGTGGGGAGGACCTTCGGATGAGCAGTTCTTC.